This T cell receptor beta chain comes out of a study of T cell responses to AZD1222 COVID-19 vaccine. Study outcomes and limitations: Seropositive AZD1222 recipients at baseline numbered only five or six. Two doses of AZD1222 preceded a rise in Spike-specific TCR breadth and depth. Females made up more of the donors, who were largely white British, and clonal diversity may have come out too low. Nearly half of spike-specific TCRs reportedly target unmutated variant regions.

Here immunoSEQ multiplex PCR was the method, and the copy in TCRdb shows in-frame clones only, minus some. The sample has some 130,000 clones, around nine tenths seen once; the top ten hold roughly 2.3%. CDR1 SGHVS and CDR2 FQNEAQ come from the germline V gene. V lost 5 bases to trimming and J lost 8 bases; unmatched junction nucleotides: 9. CDR3 length: 15 residues. Comment on this clone: Its specificity is not known.

The sample was peripheral blood, taken on day 0 of AZD1222 vaccination. V gene TRBV7-8 combines with J gene TRBJ1-6; TRBD1 matches at 7 bases. The receptor was isolated from an adult in good health. In DNA form, the CDR3 reads TGTGCCAGCAGCGTTTACAGGGGATCGGATTCACCCCTCCACTTT. Protein sequence: CASSVYRGSDSPLHF.